This T cell receptor beta chain was sequenced in a study of Ad26.COV2.S vaccination and SARS-CoV-2 variants (dated by TCRdb to the early 2020s). For the study in its entirety: Vaccine-arm donors came from COV1001, a multicentre, randomized, double-blind, placebo-controlled phase I-IIa trial of Ad26.COV2.S in healthy adults. Ad26.COV2.S was administered intramuscularly at a dose of 5x10^10 or 1x10^11 viral particles, either as one shot or as two shots given 56 days apart. TCRbeta repertoire sequencing was used to assess the specificity and breadth of SARS-CoV-2-reactive T cell receptors after Ad26.COV2.S vaccination. A total of 32 samples were included in the TCR-sequenced set, comprising roughly 19 Ad26.COV2.S vaccine recipients, 5 placebo recipients and 8 SARS-CoV-2 convalescent individuals. Participants in the trial were split at random into five groups of five each, receiving low-dose or high-dose Ad26.COV2.S once or twice, or else placebo on both occasions. Blinding of investigators to trial group allocation was maintained during experiments and outcome assessment.

General study outcomes and caveats: The authors noted that the TCR breadth and depth analyses may have underestimated total T cell responses. Non-spike TCR breadth was comparable between vaccine and placebo recipients, consistent with the vaccine containing only spike. The study lacked the statistical power to compare responses across vaccine doses or regimens. Spike-specific TCR breadth was higher in Ad26.COV2.S recipients than in placebo recipients (P = 0.0014). After vaccination, substantial breadth of spike-specific CD8+ and CD4+ T cell responses was reported.

TCRbeta CDR3 regions were sequenced with the immunoSEQ Assay. After extraction, genomic DNA underwent amplification by bias-controlled multiplex PCR, followed by high-throughput sequencing. As for the original processing: To quantify the absolute abundance of each unique TCRbeta CDR3 region, sequences were collapsed and filtered. T cell fraction was estimated by normalizing TCRbeta template counts to usable DNA, which was measured by amplifying reference genes present in all nucleated cells. Repertoire TCRs were annotated as SARS-CoV-2-specific when V gene, CDR3 amino acid sequence and J gene were exactly matched to a known reactive TCR set. The reference SARS-CoV-2 TCR set came from MIRA and was filtered for enrichment in COVID-19-positive ImmuneCODE repertoires, removing public or cross-reactive TCRs. Using the MIRA antigens, annotated TCRs were further analysed by specific ORF or by position within an ORF. Breadth was defined as the number of annotated unique rearrangements divided by the total number of unique productive rearrangements, and depth was defined as the summed frequency of the annotated unique rearrangements. Two-sided Wilcoxon rank-sum tests were used to compare TCR breadth between groups. TCRdb's version of the immuneACCESS table is confined to in-frame rearrangements and falls short of the full clone set. An unresolved V gene accounts for under half of the shortfall where checked; the remainder is of unknown origin. From that table come the V and J calls and clone size; the DNA was used to work out D and trimming. A total of 300,000 to 400,000 clones appear in this sample, 80% to 90% of them only once. The leading ten clones occupy around a tenth of the sample.

In the paper's terms, the treatment or condition label means: around 19 received Ad26.COV2.S at low or high dose, single or two shots; 5 received placebo; per-sample allocation not given. Repertoires of vaccine and placebo recipients were sequenced from samples taken on day 63 after the first injection. Between 29 July and 7 August 2020, Cohort 1b enrolled about two dozen adults aged 18-55 years at one site in Boston, USA. As a vaccine, Ad26.COV2.S was a replication-incompetent adenovirus type 26 vector that expressed a prefusion-stabilized SARS-CoV-2 spike protein derived from the original Wuhan strain. With respect to this clone: Its antigen specificity is not known. Within one base of it there is no much larger clone, and no base qualities were kept.

CDR1 and CDR2 are drawn from the germline V gene: SGHAT, FQNNGV. Between the V and J ends, shortened by 2 bases and 2 bases respectively, the junction contains 6 bases. CDR3 length: 14 amino acids, cysteine to phenylalanine. Only the CDR3 portion is preserved as DNA: 42 bases, with reading frame beginning at the first base. The sequence links TRBV11-2 to TRBJ2-2; the D gene is not confidently resolved. This TCR came from a person aged 18-60 years who received the Ad26.COV2.S COVID-19 vaccine or a placebo. The material was peripheral blood, obtained in a trial of Ad26.COV2.S vaccine versus placebo. The bases are TGTGCCAGCAGCTTACGATTAAACACCGGGGAGCTGTTTTTT. This is translated as CASSLRLNTGELFF. The CDR3, completed at both ends by the reference TRBV11-2 and TRBJ2-2 genes, gives the full variable domain EAGVAQSPRYKIIEKRQSVAFWCNPISGHATLYWYQQILGQGPKLLIQFQNNGVVDDSQLPKDRFSAERLKGVDSTLKIQPAKLEDSAVYLCASSLRLNTGELFFGEGSRLTVL.